The entry that follows covers one T cell receptor (beta chain) sequence. Its antigen is not known. RNA extraction was followed by reverse transcription into cDNA, which acted as the sequencing template. Sequencing used immunoSEQ multiplex PCR; TCRdb keeps in-frame clones, though not all of them. This table holds 250,000 or so clones, 67% found once. The V gene's germline CDR1 is SGDLS and CDR2 YYNGEE. The V and J ends lost 1 base and 7 bases respectively, with 24 bases between them. CDR3 length: 18 residues. This sample is drawn from a study of CD8+ T cells in alopecia areata. In the study overall: Among treated patients, oral tofacitinib was administered at 5 to 10 mg twice daily. The drug, tofacitinib, lasted 6 to 18 months, followed by 6 months off drug. Study-level findings and limits: Normal scalp showed lower clonality than lesional scalp, especially alopecia totalis/universalis. Normal skin's resident alphabeta T cells are sequenced alongside lesional scalp T cells.

This TCR derives from a human donor with alopecia areata. J is TRBJ2-1 and V is TRBV9; unclear D gene. The specimen comprised CD4+ T cells sorted from blood, sampled at week 0. CDR3 in amino acids: CASSVLVSAFESRNEQFF. The CDR3 DNA is TGTGCCAGCAGCGTATTGGTCTCAGCTTTCGAAAGCCGTAATGAGCAGTTCTTC.